The 23 T cell receptor beta chains below all came from one sample that was sequenced in a study of blood T cell repertoires in COVID-19 (dated by TCRdb to about 2020). The library was built by means of the immunoSEQ multiplex PCR assay. The immuneACCESS repertoire file appears here via TCRdb, limited to in-frame rearrangements. These files lack a portion of the clones; in checked studies, under half of the deficit traces to unresolved V genes, and the cause of the others is not known. The sample profile shows about 190,000 clones; less than 85% of them were found once. 13% of the sample goes to the ten largest clones. Specimen: peripheral blood. Every receptor here comes from a man between 50 and 59 years old who had recovered from COVID-19.

This clone occurred once. The chain links TRBV18 to TRBJ2-5; D is undetermined. V was clipped by 0 bases and J by 4 bases, with 6 bases between them. The germline gives CDR1 KGHSH, CDR2 LQKENI. The CDR3 has 13 amino acids. The chain's CDR3 is CASSPPSGETQYF. Written as DNA, the CDR3 is TGTGCCAGCTCACCACCGTCCGGAGAGACCCAGTACTTC.

CDR3 bases: TGCAGCGTCCTACAGGGGGCTTCGGGCAATCAGCCCCAGCATTTT. Protein product: CSVLQGASGNQPQHF. The V call is TRBV29-1, the J call TRBJ1-5; TRBD1 matches 9 bases. The V segment lost 6 bases and the J segment 2 bases; nucleotides outside the gene matches: 8. Germline assignment: CDR1 SQVTM and CDR2 ANQGSEA. This CDR3 is 15 amino acids long.

The rearrangement joins TRBV19 to TRBJ2-2, with a tentative D call TRBD1 (5 bases). The ends were cut back, 4 bases at V and 6 bases at J, with 9 bases in the middle. The CDR3 loop spans 13 amino acids. Per germline, CDR1 LNHDA and CDR2 SQIVND (reference sequence). The CDR3 sequence is CASSRKGAGELFF. DNA of the CDR3: TGTGCCAGTAGTAGAAAAGGGGCCGGGGAGCTGTTTTTT.

The genes are TRBV6-5 and TRBJ2-2; TRBD1 matches 7 bases. Per the germline V gene, CDR1 is MNHEY and CDR2 is SVGAGI. This CDR3 is built from 14 residues. Losses at the gene ends were 7 bases for V and 1 base for J; bases not matched to a gene: 3. For the CDR3, the DNA is TGTGCCAGCATATGGGACAGGAACACCGGGGAGCTGTTTTTT. Translating gives CASIWDRNTGELFF.

This clone was found once. The chain carries TRBV29-1 and TRBJ1-1; TRBD1 might be the D (6 bases). CDR3 size: 13 residues. Trimming removed 1 base from V and 2 bases from J, with 8 bases in between. Germline loops: CDR1 SQVTM, CDR2 ANQGSEA. In DNA form, the CDR3 reads TGCAGCGTTGAAGGACAGGCAAACACTGAAGCTTTCTTT. Its protein is CSVEGQANTEAFF.

This chain uses TRBV11-2 with TRBJ1-2; the match to TRBD1 covers 7 bases. Germline V gene data show CDR1 as SGHAT and CDR2 as FQNNGV. V was clipped by 2 bases and J by 4 bases; unmatched bases: 7. This CDR3 region has 15 residues. The CDR3 region is CASSLFPGQIYGYTF. The CDR3, as DNA: TGTGCCAGCAGCTTATTCCCGGGACAGATCTATGGCTACACCTTC.

This CDR3 is CASSPTSGRYNEQFF. In DNA, the CDR3 is TGTGCCAGCAGCCCGACTAGCGGACGCTACAATGAGCAGTTCTTC. V is TRBV13 and J is TRBJ2-1; 9 bases map to TRBD2. Germline CDR1 is PRHDT and CDR2 is FYEKMQ (reference sequence). The CDR3 runs 15 residues. J was trimmed by 3 bases and V by 5 bases; bases with no gene match: 5.

The V gene is TRBV27, the J gene TRBJ1-5; D call uncertain. This CDR3 region has 12 residues. Germline CDR1 is MNHEY and CDR2 is SMNVEV (reference sequence). Trimming took 8 bases from V and 3 from J, leaving 8 bases between them. The CDR3 DNA is TGTGCCAGCGGCACCGTCAATCAGCCCCAGCATTTT. Its protein is CASGTVNQPQHF.

Only a few counts were recorded for this clone. The rearrangement uses TRBV6-5 and TRBJ2-1, with a weak D call TRBD2 (6 bases). The germline CDR1 and CDR2 sequences are MNHEY and SVGAGI. The CDR3 sequence is 16 residues long. Trimming cost V 0 bases and J 0 bases, with 9 bases left between them. CDR3 amino acids: CASSYSGGVSYNEQFF. DNA of the CDR3: TGTGCCAGCAGTTACTCGGGGGGAGTCTCCTACAATGAGCAGTTCTTC.

The chain joins TRBV28 to TRBJ2-1; the D gene is possibly TRBD1 (5 bases). Germline-derived CDR1 and CDR2 are MDHEN and SYDVKM. V gave up 8 bases and J gave up 12 bases, with 20 bases separating them. This CDR3 is 13 amino acids long. In nucleotides, the CDR3 is TGTGCCAGCGGGGCGGATCCTACAGTCTCGCAGTTCTTC. It specifies CASGADPTVSQFF.

This chain links TRBV28 with TRBJ2-1; 12 bases are a match to TRBD2. Germline V gene data show CDR1 as MDHEN and CDR2 as SYDVKM. With 5 bases clipped from V and 6 bases from J, the junction kept 8 bases outside the gene matches. This CDR3 has 16 residues. The CDR3 DNA reads as TGTGCCAGCAGTGCCCTACTAGCGGGAGGCCTCAATGAGCAGTTCTTC. Amino acids: CASSALLAGGLNEQFF.

The CDR3 coding sequence is TGCGCCAGCACCGCTCTTGCGGGACCGTACGAGCAGTACTTC. The encoded protein is CASTALAGPYEQYF. The chain employs TRBV4-1 and TRBJ2-7; possibly TRBD2 for D (6 bases). The CDR3 is 14 residues long. Trimming took 7 bases from V and 4 from J, leaving 17 bases between them. Germline V gives CDR1 MGHRA, CDR2 YSYEKL.

The chain combines TRBV19 with TRBJ2-7; D perhaps matches TRBD1 (5 bases). V shed 5 bases and J shed 4 bases, with 18 bases lying between them. Per the germline V gene, CDR1 is LNHDA and CDR2 is SQIVND (reference sequence). CDR3 size: 15 residues. The CDR3 coding sequence is TGTGCCAGTAGTCCTCAAGACAGCAACCAGTACGAGCAGTACTTC. It specifies CASSPQDSNQYEQYF.

The V gene is TRBV6-5, the J gene TRBJ1-5; 7 positions match TRBD1. The CDR3 length is 14 residues. In germline, CDR1 is MNHEY, CDR2 SVGAGI. With V trimmed by 6 bases and J by 6 bases, 8 bases remained unmatched. The DNA for the CDR3 is TGTGCCAGCAGCGACAGGGTTGGGGCTCAGCCCCAGCATTTT. Amino acids: CASSDRVGAQPQHF.

The chain carries TRBV12-5 and TRBJ1-2, with no clear D. The CDR3 totals 14 residues. Germline CDR1 reads LGHNT; CDR2 reads FRNRAP. The germline V and J ends were trimmed by 1 base and 5 bases, with 11 bases remaining between them. In DNA form, the CDR3 reads TGTGCTAGTGGTTTGGACCTTTCTATATATGGCTACACCTTC. Its protein product is CASGLDLSIYGYTF.

The rearrangement joins TRBV30 to TRBJ2-7, with D hard to call. The germline V gene encodes CDR1 GTSNPN and CDR2 SVGIG (reference sequence). The V end was cut by 2 bases, the J end by 0 bases, with 17 bases between. This CDR3 contains 16 residues. CDR3 region: CAWSPLSAYNSYEQYF. CDR3 DNA sequence: TGTGCCTGGAGTCCGCTTTCCGCGTATAACTCCTACGAGCAGTACTTC.

This clone was recorded once. The chain recombines TRBV5-1 with TRBJ1-5, with D possibly matching TRBD1 (5 bases). Between the trimmed V and J ends, which lost 2 bases and 1 base, there was a span of 13 bases. The germline V gene encodes CDR1 SGHRS and CDR2 YFSETQ. CDR3 length: 16 residues. Here the CDR3 reads CASSLSDSRSNQPQHF. CDR3 sequence (DNA): TGCGCCAGCAGCTTATCCGACAGCAGAAGCAATCAGCCCCAGCATTTT.

This chain links TRBV20-1 with TRBJ2-7; the match to TRBD2 covers 7 bases. CDR3 length equals 11 residues. The germline V gene encodes CDR1 DFQATT and CDR2 SNEGSKA (reference sequence). V gave up 7 bases and J gave up 3 bases; unmatched junction bases: 3. CDR3 sequence: CSGTRGYEQYF. The DNA for the CDR3 is TGCAGTGGGACTAGGGGCTACGAGCAGTACTTC.

The V and J genes are TRBV9 and TRBJ2-3; a weak D match, TRBD1 (5 bases). Trimming cost V 0 bases and J 2 bases, with 10 bases left between them. Germline CDR1 is SGDLS and CDR2 is YYNGEE. This CDR3 is 15 amino acids long. In DNA, the CDR3 is TGTGCCAGCAGCGTAGGAACAGGAGACACAGATACGCAGTATTTT. Translating gives CASSVGTGDTDTQYF. Together with reference TRBV9 and TRBJ2-3, the CDR3 gives the full variable domain: DSGVTQTPKHLITATGQRVTLRCSPRSGDLSVYWYQQSLDQGLQFLIQYYNGEERAKGNILERFSAQQFPDLHSELNLSSLELGDSALYFCASSVGTGDTDTQYFGPGTRLTVL.

This clone was seen a single time. The V and J genes are TRBV11-2 and TRBJ2-3; TRBD2 might be the D (6 bases). V gave up 0 bases and J gave up 0 bases, with 13 bases separating them. Germline CDR1 reads SGHAT; CDR2 reads FQNNGV. The CDR3 has 17 residues. The CDR3 DNA is TGTGCCAGCAGCTTAGATCGGTCGGGGACTAGCACAGATACGCAGTATTTT. Its protein is CASSLDRSGTSTDTQYF.

The rearrangement joins TRBV3-1 (or the pseudogene TRBV3-2) to TRBJ2-1; TRBD2 is a possible D gene (6 bases). This CDR3 is 14 amino acids long. Germline CDR1 and CDR2: LGHDT and YNNKEL (reference sequence). The V gene lost 3 bases and the J gene lost 10 bases, with 16 bases spanning the gap. CDR3: CASSHLSPGLEQFF. CDR3 bases: TGTGCCAGCAGCCACCTCTCCCCGGGACTGGAGCAGTTCTTC.

The genes are TRBV15 and TRBJ2-7; possibly TRBD2 for D (5 bases). From germline, CDR1 is LNHNV and CDR2 YYDKDF (reference sequence). Trimming cost V 0 bases and J 3 bases, with 15 bases left between them. CDR3 size: 16 residues. CDR3 nucleotides: TGTGCCACCAGCAGAGATCAGGCCCCCGGGATCTACGAGCAGTACTTC. This gives the protein CATSRDQAPGIYEQYF. Combining the CDR3 with reference TRBV15 and TRBJ2-7 gives the whole variable domain DAMVIQNPRYQVTQFGKPVTLSCSQTLNHNVMYWYQQKSSQAPKLLFHYYDKDFNNEADTPDNFQSRRPNTSFCFLDIRSPGLGDTAMYLCATSRDQAPGIYEQYFGPGTRLTVT.

The chain combines TRBV7-9 with TRBJ2-7; 9 bases agree with TRBD1. The germline V gene encodes CDR1 SEHNR and CDR2 FQNEAQ (reference sequence). Trimming removed 3 bases from V and 0 bases from J; junction bases left unmatched: 0. The CDR3 contains 14 residues. The CDR3 coding sequence is TGTGCCAGCAGCTTGACAGGGGGCTCCTACGAGCAGTACTTC. Protein product: CASSLTGGSYEQYF.